The T cell receptor (beta chain) described here comes from a study of PD-L1 blockade in urothelial cancer. Study in general: From 0 to 3 prior chemotherapy regimens had been given to the patients. Researchers looked at the blood 3 weeks (second dose) and 6 weeks after treatment began.

V lost 5 bases, J lost 8 bases, and 9 bases stayed unmatched. CDR3 length: 15 residues. The V gene's germline CDR1 is SEHNR and CDR2 FQNEAQ (reference sequence). Produced via immunoSEQ multiplex PCR; TCRdb's table is partial and in-frame only. The top ten hold 16% of the sample, which has approximately 51,000 clones, approximately 86% seen once. The TCR comes from a man between 60 and 75 years old with urothelial cancer. The J gene is TRBJ2-1, the V gene TRBV7-9, with 10 bases fitting TRBD1. The sample here was PBMCs, taken around atezolizumab (anti-PD-L1) treatment. The CDR3 sequence is CASSRPGTGDDEQFF. Written as DNA, the CDR3 is TGTGCCAGCAGCCGGCCCGGGACAGGGGACGATGAGCAGTTCTTC.